The present TCR beta chain was sequenced within a study of blood T cell repertoires in COVID-19. Background on the study: From T cells, B-cell-depleted T cells, or PBMCs came the material, which was cDNA or gDNA.

As originally analysed: Using reference gene primer amplification, nucleated cell counts were estimated. The repertoire was sequenced with immunoSEQ multiplex PCR; TCRdb's copy has only in-frame clones and lacks some. For V, J and clone size, that table is used; D and trimming come from the DNA. The repertoire includes about 40,000 clones, roughly four fifths of them detected once, and 2.6% sits in the top ten. The CDR3 totals 17 residues. Trimming cost V 4 bases and J 9 bases; bases outside gene matches: 13. Germline assignment: CDR1 KGHDR and CDR2 SFDVKD. This clonotype originated in a woman aged 55-70 years with acute or convalescent COVID-19. Sequencing was done on a sample of peripheral blood. The gene calls are TRBV24-1 and TRBJ2-1; 11 nucleotides line up with TRBD1. The CDR3 DNA is TGTGCCACCAGTGAGGGACAGGGGGTAAAGGGGTGGTCTGAGCAGTTCTTC. This codes for CATSEGQGVKGWSEQFF.